The clone carrying this T cell receptor (beta chain) was detected many times. The source material, RNA transcripts, was used to amplify TCR beta CDR3 regions. TCR CDR3 regions were first amplified by RT-PCR with HTBI primers. MiXCR, run by TCRdb on the multiplex PCR reads, gives a single entry per CDR3 protein. The table has fewer than 750,000 distinct CDR3 sequences, around 42% seen once. Hyperthyroidism was newly diagnosed in patients aged 18 to 65 (duration under 2 months). Exclusions: uncontrolled infection, other autoimmune disease, pregnancy, lactation. These data are taken from a study of T cells in Graves' hyperthyroidism and ophthalmopathy. From germline, CDR1 is MNHEY and CDR2 SVGAGI. The V gene lost 5 bases and the J gene lost 4 bases, with 14 bases spanning the gap. There are 14 residues in the CDR3.

Input material: peripheral blood or thyroid tissue (not recorded which). The receptor's source is a woman under 30 with Graves' hyperthyroidism. The V call is TRBV6-5, the J call TRBJ1-2; a weak D match, TRBD1 (5 bases). The CDR3 DNA follows: TGTGCCAGCAGTGATGGGACTTCTAGCTATGGCTACACCTTC. It codes for CASSDGTSSYGYTF.